This TCR beta chain was sequenced in a study of cytomegalovirus exposure and HLA in healthy donors (dated by TCRdb to about 2017). The study in broad terms: In an earlier analysis of 450 to 750 of the donors, approximately 300 Gb of sequence data and 90 million to 120 million unique TCR beta sequences from about 179 million T cells were reported. The number of donors typed differed by locus, with about 629-640 for A, B, C, DRB1 and DQB1, more than 500 for DQA1, nearly 610 for DPA1, and some 450 for DPB1. A later analysis re-analyzed previously published TCR beta repertoires from about 600 donors and added high-resolution HLA genotyping to study TCR occurrence patterns. Among roughly 400 genotyped donors of the cohort, an average of roughly 230,000 unique TCR beta nucleotide sequences was sequenced per donor, of which about 19% were non-productive. Donor age, sex, ethnicity and CMV serostatus were collected together with the repertoire data. A later genetic analysis took genome-wide SNP genotypes for about 65% of the 666 donors and used that subset as a discovery cohort. The study was designed to test whether signatures of past pathogen exposure could be identified by cataloging public T cell receptors. Roughly 5 DR-DQ haplotypes were handled as single units for association and clustering, since linkage in the cohort was strong. In the later analysis, no new phenotypic data were used to find candidate immune exposures; instead, reliance was placed on TCR beta sequences and their occurrence across donors. To predict cytomegalovirus infection status, the study combined high-throughput TCR immunosequencing, statistical association of individual TCRs with disease status, and machine learning. In an earlier analysis of roughly 580 of the donors, high-throughput TCR beta sequencing was used to judge whether each TCR beta V gene segment behaved as functional or pseudogenic. Approximately 300 gigabases of sequencing data and around 80 million unique TCR sequences made up an early release that covered several hundred HLA-typed donors. Every repertoire in the discovery cohort had been generated on one and the same sequencing platform. The T cell repertoires of several hundred subjects were profiled by immunosequencing and related to cytomegalovirus serostatus. Both class I and class II loci were covered by HLA typing, at four-digit resolution. A separate validation cohort of approximately 130 different subjects was used in addition to the approximately 640-subject first cohort. Of the approximately 400 genotyped donors, approximately 82% fell in the genetic ancestry cluster associated with self-reported Caucasian donors. Study-level results and caveats: In a later genetic analysis, fewer N-insertions in productive TCRs were reported among donors in an Asian-associated ancestry cluster than the approximately 630-donor mean. An earlier analysis of roughly 570 of the donors showed that most TCR beta V segments appeared in productive rearrangements either about 90% or about 30% of the time, which broadly matched IMGT annotations. Linkage disequilibrium might explain the correlated functional status among segregating V segments, but an unknown experimental factor could not be excluded. In a later analysis, several top co-occurrence clusters were reported to appear linked to parvovirus B19, influenza, CMV and Epstein-Barr virus. The study gave a list of some 150 TCR beta chains associated with cytomegalovirus. In vitro tests confirmed that a few of the cytomegalovirus-associated TCR beta chains recognize cytomegalovirus antigens. A cluster of highly shared sequence variants was judged likely to be a technical artifact of the sequencing pipeline. CMV serostatus was the only immune exposure information available for the cohort. Specific HLA alleles were associated with more than 15,000 TCR beta sequences at a false discovery rate of 0.05 in a later analysis. A later analysis found that HLA-associated TCR beta chains were more clonally expanded and had lower generation probabilities than equally common non-associated chains. Most TCR sequences were seen in very few donors, while some public TCRs were found in many individuals. The 87-base-pair reads could not distinguish some IMGT-functional V segments, including TRBV6-2 and TRBV6-3, so those segments were excluded. Because HLA typing was unavailable for some donors at each locus, only the typed subset was used in association tests. A further reported finding was that TCR beta sequences accurately predicted the HLA-A and HLA-B alleles for most subjects in the first cohort. Because counts were too low, approximately 18 rarely observed V segments, including chromosome 9 orphons, were excluded from the earlier analysis of around 590 of the donors. V-gene and J-gene trimming of TCR beta chains was associated with a missense DCLRE1C variant in a later genetic analysis, and the association was replicated in an independent cohort. Most CMV-associated TCR beta chains appeared to be HLA-restricted in a later analysis, and the HLA associations seemed to be driven largely by CMV exposure. The presence/absence analyses assumed that sequencing depth was roughly uniform across donors, and that assumption may not be true. In this cohort, only TCR beta chains were sequenced, and detectable features were limited by the absence of alpha or paired-chain data. According to the authors, the approach could potentially be generalized to other disease states and immunological phenotypes. The classifier was reported to diagnose cytomegalovirus status with high specificity and sensitivity in both the original cohort and the validation cohort. In a later analysis, TCR association rates were found to vary across HLA loci, with the most associated TCRs seen for DRB1 alleles and the fewest for HLA-C alleles. Strong co-occurrence of HLA alleles, especially DR and DQ, made assigning TCR associations to individual alleles difficult.

The germline V gene provides CDR1 SGHTA and CDR2 FQGNSA. At the junction V is shortened by 1 base and J by 2 bases, with 9 bases in between. The cysteine opens and the phenylalanine closes a CDR3 of 15 amino acids. Just the 45-base CDR3 DNA is kept, in frame starting at base 1. Remarks on this clone: This receptor's antigen is unknown. No base quality information exists; no much larger clone differs at one position.

The cohort was made up of around 720 healthy bone marrow donors. At the time of sampling, all cohort members were nominally healthy, though unrecorded immune exposures were likely present. The donor was CMV seropositive and belonged to the group of over 250 seropositive cohort members. Every donor gave a peripheral blood sample, and the peripheral blood mononuclear cells from that sample were used for TCR beta sequencing. The Qiagen DNeasy Blood Extraction Kit was used to extract genomic DNA from the blood cell samples. To prepare the library, the immunoSEQ multiplex PCR assay was applied. For the multiplex PCR, a mixture combining 60 forward primers for TCR Vbeta segments and 13 reverse primers for TCR Jbeta segments was used. The CDR3 region of rearranged TCR beta genes was amplified from genomic DNA with a multiplex PCR assay. Amplified TCR beta libraries were sequenced as 87-base-pair reads on the Illumina HiSeq System. Regarding the original processing steps: Across the roughly 640 repertoires, a later analysis counted 80 million or so unique TCR beta chains, roughly 11 million of which were shared by at least two donors. A nearest-neighbor algorithm error-corrected the raw reads and collapsed the reads into unique sequences, merging closely related sequences to remove PCR and sequencing errors. CDR3 sequences were aligned to IMGT reference sequences to assign V, D and J gene segments. For a sequence to be retained, a match of at least six nucleotides was required to both a V gene segment and a J gene segment. Rearrangements were called productive when the CDR3 lacked stop codons and stayed in frame with V and J; all others were non-productive. CDR3 was defined by IMGT convention, running from the second conserved V-encoded cysteine to the conserved J-encoded phenylalanine. In an earlier analysis of around 570 of the donors, sequences lacking an unambiguous match to a single V gene segment were excluded. In an earlier analysis of almost 600 of the donors, a V segment was called functional when productive rearrangements were above 56.7%, and segregating when the standard deviation between donors exceeded 5%. A statistical classification framework was built for diagnosing cytomegalovirus status from the catalog of TCR beta chain sequences. In a later analysis, V and J genes were assigned by comparing TCR nucleotide sequences against IMGT/GENE-DB human TR gene sequences. Using the TCRdist pipeline, a later analysis assigned CDR3 sequences along with most-parsimonious VDJ recombination scenarios. In a later analysis, every TCR beta chain was defined by the combination of its CDR3 amino acid sequence and its V-gene family, and reads without a unique V-gene family were dropped. In a later analysis, fewer than 650 highly shared, low-generation-probability nucleotide sequences were removed to address suspected cross-contamination and a sequencing artifact. In a later analysis, a clonal expansion index for each public chain was calculated from normalized within-repertoire ranks of inferred template counts. A later analysis computed generation probabilities with a VDJ recombination model fitted to out-of-frame rearrangements, and checked the results against IGoR. Hypergeometric tests were used in a later analysis to score TCR-TCR, TCR-HLA and TCR-CMV co-occurrence, with a repertoire-size bias correction applied to the TCR pairs. False discovery rates were estimated in a later analysis by permuting HLA or CMV assignments 20 times. In a later analysis, co-occurring TCRs were grouped using DBSCAN, and TCRdist sequence similarity was added for clustering within HLA-allele-positive subsets. Repertoires with fewer than 30,000 or more than 120,000 public chains, plus five repertoires with anomalous nucleotide sharing, were excluded from co-occurrence clustering. In its TCRdb copy, this immuneACCESS table keeps in-frame sequences only and misses some clones. Where compared with another copy, unresolved V genes explain less than half of these, and the others have no known cause. V and J calls and clone size follow that table, whereas D and trimming were derived from the DNA. The sample records about 150,000 clones, roughly 80% of which are singletons. The ten largest clones take up around 6.2% of the sample.

This receptor chain uses TRBV7-2 and TRBJ1-3, with the D gene not confidently named. The source is a man younger than 40 in good health and CMV-seropositive. Sequenced: PBMCs. Read as DNA, the sequence is TGTGCCAGCAGCTTAGGGGCTACACCTGGAAACACCATATATTTT. It specifies CASSLGATPGNTIYF.